These T cell receptor beta chains were read from a single sample in a study of blood T cell repertoires in COVID-19. TCRdb's table, derived via immunoSEQ multiplex PCR, lists solely in-frame clones and lacks some. The table records 300,000 or so clones, 80% to 90% of them present only once. Sequenced sample: peripheral blood. The receptor set was obtained from a man aged 18 to 29 who had recovered from COVID-19. Each CDR3 is given with its conserved first and last residue. D genes are given only for firm matches. Clone size, where shown, is once, few, many, or a class for clones that have expanded.

V gene,clone size,D gene,J gene,CDR3 DNA,CDR3 protein
TRBV10-3,NA,NA,TRBJ1-4,TGTGCCATCAGTGAGTCGATTCTAGTCGAGAACGAAAAACTGTTTTTT,CAISESILVENEKLFF
TRBV5-1,NA,TRBD2,TRBJ2-2,TGCGCCAGCAGCGAGCGGGGAGGGGCCGGGGAGCTGTTTTTT,CASSERGGAGELFF
TRBV19,NA,TRBD2,TRBJ2-1,TGTGCCAGTGCGCTTCTTAGCGGGAGGGGAAATGAGCAGTTCTTC,CASALLSGRGNEQFF
TRBV6-5,once,TRBD1,TRBJ1-4,TGTGCGACCGGGACAGAGCTTGAAAAACTGTTTTTT,CATGTELEKLFF
TRBV6-5,NA,TRBD1,TRBJ1-1,TGTGCCAGCAGTAACGACAGGGGAAACACTGAAGCTTTCTTT,CASSNDRGNTEAFF
TRBV11-2,once,NA,TRBJ1-1,TGTGCCAGCAGCTTAGAGCCAGGGGCGAACACTGAAGCTTTCTTT,CASSLEPGANTEAFF
TRBV7-9,NA,TRBD1,TRBJ2-1,TGTGCCAGCAGCTCCCGGGACAGGGTCTACAATGAGCAGTTCTTC,CASSSRDRVYNEQFF
TRBV7-9,NA,NA,TRBJ1-4,TGTGCCAGCAGCTTTTCCGGACTGAGCTCAACTAATGAAAAACTGTTTTTT,CASSFSGLSSTNEKLFF
TRBV3-1/TRBV3-2,NA,TRBD2,TRBJ2-7,TGTGCCAGCAGCCAAGGACTAGCTACCTACGAGCAGTACTTC,CASSQGLATYEQYF
TRBV7-2,NA,NA,TRBJ1-1,TGTGCCAGCAGCTTAAGGACATTGAACACTGAAGCTTTCTTT,CASSLRTLNTEAFF
TRBV19,NA,TRBD2,TRBJ2-1,TGTGCCAGTAACAGGGGGATGACTAGCGGGAACAATGAGCAGTTCTTC,CASNRGMTSGNNEQFF
TRBV20-1,NA,NA,TRBJ1-2,TGCAGTGCTAGTGTGGGAGGCCCTTATGGCTACACCTTC,CSASVGGPYGYTF
TRBV11-2,NA,NA,TRBJ1-2,TGTGCCAGCAGCTTAGGAGCCTCAGGTGGCTACACCTTC,CASSLGASGGYTF
TRBV5-1,NA,TRBD1,TRBJ2-5,TGCGCCAGCAGCTTGGCCTTAGGACAGGGTGAGACCCAGTACTTC,CASSLALGQGETQYF
TRBV2,NA,NA,TRBJ2-6,TGTGCCAGCAGTGAAGAGATAGGGGCGAGCTCTGGGGCCAACGTCCTGACTTTC,CASSEEIGASSGANVLTF
TRBV7-8,once,NA,TRBJ1-2,TGTGCCAGCAGCCCCGGGGAGGGCCTACTTTATGGCTACACCTTC,CASSPGEGLLYGYTF
TRBV19,NA,NA,TRBJ1-1,TGTGCCAGTAGTATGGGGACTACTGAAGCTTTCTTT,CASSMGTTEAFF
TRBV4-3,NA,NA,TRBJ2-7,TGCGCCAGCAGCCAAGGGCCGTTTCCTGCCTACGAGCAGTACTTC,CASSQGPFPAYEQYF
TRBV7-7,NA,TRBD1,TRBJ1-3,TGTGCTAGCAGCCTGGGACAGGGGTTGGAAAACACCATATATTTT,CASSLGQGLENTIYF
TRBV6-5,NA,NA,TRBJ2-5,TGTGCCAGCAGTTCTACAATGCTTACAGGATCCATGTACTTC,CASSSTMLTGSMYF
TRBV7-9,NA,NA,TRBJ1-5,TGTGCCAGCAGCTTAGGAGGAGGGGCCCAGCATTTT,CASSLGGGAQHF
TRBV29-1,NA,NA,TRBJ1-1,TGCAGCGTGGGCTCACTACAGGGGAACACTGAAGCTTTCTTT,CSVGSLQGNTEAFF
TRBV2,NA,TRBD2,TRBJ2-3,TGTGCCAGCAGCGCTCGGACTAGCGGGGGCACAGATACGCAGTATTTT,CASSARTSGGTDTQYF
TRBV4-1,NA,NA,TRBJ2-2,TGCGCCAGCAGCCAAGGGATAAGGGGAACCGGGGAGCTGTTTTTT,CASSQGIRGTGELFF
TRBV2,once,NA,TRBJ1-1,TGTGCCAGCAGCCGCGGGGGCAACACTGAAGCTTTCTTT,CASSRGGNTEAFF
TRBV2,NA,NA,TRBJ1-1,TGTGCCAGCGTCCCGGGACACCCCCGAAGCACTGAAGCTTTCTTT,CASVPGHPRSTEAFF
TRBV10-2,NA,TRBD2,TRBJ2-1,TGCGCCAGCAGGGGGACTAGCGGACCCCTTTACAATGAGCAGTTCTTC,CASRGTSGPLYNEQFF
TRBV6-6,NA,TRBD1,TRBJ1-5,TGTGCCAGCAGCCCCCGTACAGGGGACGGCAATCAGCCCCAGCATTTT,CASSPRTGDGNQPQHF
TRBV27,NA,TRBD1,TRBJ1-2,TGTGCCAGCAGCCCCGTTGAAGGACAGGGAATTGGCTACACCTTC,CASSPVEGQGIGYTF
TRBV5-8,NA,NA,TRBJ1-1,TGTGCCAGCAGCTTGGGGACAACCTCTCTGGGCACTGAAGCTTTCTTT,CASSLGTTSLGTEAFF
TRBV15,NA,TRBD1,TRBJ2-1,TGTGCCACCAGCAGAAATGACAGGGAGTCCTACAATGAGCAGTTCTTC,CATSRNDRESYNEQFF
TRBV9,NA,NA,TRBJ2-2,TGTGCCAGCAGCGTAGAACTGGGGCCTCGCACCGGGGAGCTGTTTTTT,CASSVELGPRTGELFF
TRBV6-5,few,TRBD1,TRBJ1-1,TGTGCCACCGCGGACAGGGTGGACACTGAAGCTTTCTTT,CATADRVDTEAFF
TRBV10-3,few,TRBD2,TRBJ2-1,TGTGCCATCAGCGGACTAGCGGGAGTTGGTGAGCAGTTCTTC,CAISGLAGVGEQFF
TRBV5-4,once,NA,TRBJ2-3,TGTGCCAGCAGCTTGGTGGGGGGGGCGTCGATCGCAGATACGCAGTATTTT,CASSLVGGASIADTQYF
TRBV7-2,NA,NA,TRBJ2-7,TGTGCCAGCAGCTTCGGGACAAGGTCCTACGAGCAGTACTTC,CASSFGTRSYEQYF
TRBV6-5,NA,TRBD2,TRBJ2-1,TGTGCCAGCACCCTTATAGCGGGAGTTGGTAATGAGCAGTTCTTC,CASTLIAGVGNEQFF
TRBV4-1,NA,TRBD1,TRBJ1-2,TGCGCCAGCAGCCAAGGGACAGGGAACTATGGCTACACCTTC,CASSQGTGNYGYTF
TRBV10-1,NA,NA,TRBJ1-3,TGCGCCAGCAGTGGAGGCTCTGGAAACACCATATATTTT,CASSGGSGNTIYF
TRBV11-2,NA,TRBD2,TRBJ2-3,TGTGCCAGCAGCCTAAAAGGGACTAGCGGGAGGGTTAGCACAGATACGCAGTATTTT,CASSLKGTSGRVSTDTQYF
TRBV11-2,NA,NA,TRBJ2-1,TGTGCCAGCAGCTTTATATTAGAGTTTGGTGAGCAGTTCTTC,CASSFILEFGEQFF
TRBV4-1,once,NA,TRBJ2-7,TGCGCCAGCAGCCAAGATAGGCGGAACGAGCAGTACTTC,CASSQDRRNEQYF
TRBV6-1,NA,TRBD1,TRBJ2-7,TGTGCCAGCAGTGAAAAGGGCAGGGGGATCTCCTACGAGCAGTACTTC,CASSEKGRGISYEQYF
TRBV5-6,NA,TRBD1,TRBJ2-1,TGTGCCAGCAGCTTGGGACAGGGTTACAATGAGCAGTTCTTC,CASSLGQGYNEQFF
TRBV7-6,NA,TRBD2,TRBJ2-3,TGTGCCAGCAGCTTAAATTTTATTCCGGGGGGGCGCGCAGATACGCAGTATTTT,CASSLNFIPGGRADTQYF
TRBV7-9,NA,TRBD2,TRBJ2-1,TGTGCCAGCAGCTCCTGGGTAGCGGGGAGCTCCTACAATGAGCAGTTCTTC,CASSSWVAGSSYNEQFF
TRBV6-1,NA,NA,TRBJ1-1,TGTGCCAGCAGTGACCCCCCCGGGGGTAGCGCTGAAGCTTTCTTT,CASSDPPGGSAEAFF
TRBV15,NA,TRBD1,TRBJ2-1,TGTGCCACCAGCAGAGGTAGGGGGCAGTTGAATGAGCAGTTCTTC,CATSRGRGQLNEQFF
TRBV6-1,once,NA,TRBJ2-5,TGTGCCAGCAGTGAACCCCAGGGAGGAGGAGAGACCCAGTACTTC,CASSEPQGGGETQYF
TRBV7-2,NA,TRBD2,TRBJ2-1,TGTGCCAGCAGCTTAGTAACCGGGCGGGGGGGCTCTAATGAGCAGTTCTTC,CASSLVTGRGGSNEQFF
TRBV10-3,once,NA,TRBJ1-3,TGTGCCATCAGTGAGCCGACAGGAGGAAACACCATATATTTT,CAISEPTGGNTIYF
TRBV7-9,NA,NA,TRBJ1-1,TGTGCCAGCAGCCCCCAGACGACAATGGAAGCTTTCTTT,CASSPQTTMEAFF
TRBV21-1,NA,NA,TRBJ1-1,TGTGCCAGCAGCAAAGTAACAGGGGGCCGGCCTGAAGCTTTCTTT,CASSKVTGGRPEAFF
TRBV4-2,NA,TRBD1,TRBJ2-2,TGTGCCAGCAGCCAAACCCCGACAGGGGACACCGGGGAGCTGTTTTTT,CASSQTPTGDTGELFF
TRBV6-2/TRBV6-3,NA,NA,TRBJ2-7,TGTGCCAGCAGTTACTCAGGTGGACTCCCCTACGAGCAGTACTTC,CASSYSGGLPYEQYF
TRBV7-3,NA,NA,TRBJ2-7,TGTGCCAGCAGCTTATCCCGGTCCGCGAATGAGCAGTACTTC,CASSLSRSANEQYF